Listed here are 11 T cell receptor beta chains from one sample, sequenced in a study of persistence of HIV-infected CD4 T cells. Cells were stimulated nonspecifically with anti-CD3/anti-CD28 magnetic beads. CD4+ T cells upregulating both CD40 ligand and CD69 were sorted as responding cells. Sequencing used immunoSEQ version 4 in survey mode. Clones were sequenced by immunoSEQ multiplex PCR, and TCRdb holds only the in-frame ones, with some missing. The sample has 43,000 or so clones; roughly 90% are singletons. These receptors lack a known antigen. The specimen comprised CD4+ T cells sorted from PBMCs after roughly 18-hour stimulation, sampled from a patient who received antiretroviral therapy. The receptors originated from an adult man with HIV who was CMV-seropositive.

This sequence joins TRBV27 and TRBJ1-1; D is unresolved. Germline V gene sequence: CDR1 MNHEY, CDR2 SMNVEV (reference sequence). With 3 bases removed from V and 1 base from J, the gap between germline ends came to 6 bases. There are 13 residues in the CDR3. DNA of the CDR3: TGTGCCAGCAGTTTCCTAAGGAACACTGAAGCTTTCTTT. Translation: CASSFLRNTEAFF.

The chain has TRBV28 and TRBJ1-5, with TRBD1 as a possible D gene (5 bases). The germline gives CDR1 MDHEN, CDR2 SYDVKM. V gave up 3 bases and J gave up 6 bases, with 15 bases separating them. The CDR3 is made up of 15 amino acids. This CDR3 is CASSFPQAQGQPQHF. CDR3 nucleotide sequence: TGTGCCAGCAGTTTTCCCCAGGCCCAGGGTCAGCCCCAGCATTTT.

This clone was counted once. The chain has TRBV10-1 and TRBJ2-3; D ambiguous. V shed 3 bases and J shed 1 base, with 8 bases lying between them. The CDR3 length is 14 residues. Germline lookup yields CDR1 WNHNN and CDR2 SYGVQD (reference sequence). Here the CDR3 reads CASSDGGGTDTQYF. The CDR3 nucleotides are TGCGCCAGCAGTGATGGTGGGGGCACAGATACGCAGTATTTT.

The chain recombines TRBV28 with TRBJ2-3; either TRBD1 or TRBD2 may supply D (7 bases each). Germline CDR1 is MDHEN and CDR2 is SYDVKM. Trimming removed 7 bases at V and 2 bases at J, with 19 bases between. The CDR3 length is 16 residues. DNA of the CDR3: TGTGCCAGCACCCCCCCAGGGGGGGCCCCCACAGATACGCAGTATTTT. Protein sequence: CASTPPGGAPTDTQYF.

The chain uses TRBV6-1 and TRBJ1-2; tentative D call: TRBD1 (5 bases). This CDR3 contains 14 residues. Germline V lookup: CDR1 MNHNS, CDR2 SASEGT. V was shortened by 6 bases and J by 8 bases, with 19 bases between the two germline ends. CDR3 in amino acids: CASSKDLGAQGYTF. The DNA for the CDR3 is TGTGCCAGCAGCAAGGATCTAGGGGCTCAAGGCTACACCTTC.

The count of this clone is one. The chain recombines TRBV5-1 with TRBJ2-7; D ambiguous. V dropped 0 bases and J dropped 0 bases, with 7 bases sitting between them. Germline V gene lookup returns CDR1 SGHRS and CDR2 YFSETQ. The CDR3 spans 14 residues. The CDR3 DNA is TGCGCCAGCAGCTTGGACGAAGCCTCCTACGAGCAGTACTTC. This codes for CASSLDEASYEQYF.

The V gene is TRBV28, the J gene TRBJ2-7; maybe TRBD2 (6 bases). This CDR3 has 13 amino acids. The V gene's germline CDR1 is MDHEN and CDR2 SYDVKM. Trimming stripped 6 bases from V and 4 bases from J, with 13 bases between. CDR3 sequence reads: CASRIAGRYEQYF. The CDR3 DNA is TGTGCCAGCAGGATCGCGGGGCGGTACGAGCAGTACTTC.

The chain couples TRBV28 to TRBJ2-3; D tentatively reads TRBD1 or TRBD2 (5 bases each). V was cut by 6 bases and J by 3 bases, with 16 bases left in between. The CDR3 covers 15 residues. In germline, CDR1 is MDHEN, CDR2 SYDVKM. CDR3 nucleotide sequence: TGTGCCAGCAGACTCCTCGGGGCAGGAACAGATACGCAGTATTTT. It codes for CASRLLGAGTDTQYF.

This rearrangement joins TRBV2 to TRBJ2-3; D is possibly TRBD2 (6 bases). CDR1 is SNHLY, CDR2 FYNNEI, per germline. The CDR3 runs 13 residues. V lost 1 base and J 9 bases, leaving 11 bases between the germline ends. The CDR3, as DNA: TGTGCCAGCAGTGAAGGGGTGGGGGGAACGCAGTATTTT. Its protein is CASSEGVGGTQYF.

V usage is TRBV4-2 and J usage is TRBJ1-6; D unclear. V was pared by 0 bases and J by 6 bases, with 9 bases between. This CDR3 region has 15 residues. Looked up from germline, CDR1 is LGHNA and CDR2 is YNFKEQ. This CDR3 is CASSQDRLGNSPLHF. The CDR3 DNA follows: TGTGCCAGCAGCCAAGATAGGTTGGGTAATTCACCCCTCCACTTT.

The chain uses TRBV5-6 and TRBJ2-1, with TRBD2 identical over 12 bases. V shed 4 bases, J shed 8 bases, and the junction held 7 bases outside the gene matches. The CDR3 is 15 amino acids. Germline lookup yields CDR1 SGHDT and CDR2 YYEEEE. Here the CDR3 DNA reads TGTGCCAGCAGCCTCCCTAGCGGGGGGGCCTATGAGCAGTTCTTC. Protein: CASSLPSGGAYEQFF.